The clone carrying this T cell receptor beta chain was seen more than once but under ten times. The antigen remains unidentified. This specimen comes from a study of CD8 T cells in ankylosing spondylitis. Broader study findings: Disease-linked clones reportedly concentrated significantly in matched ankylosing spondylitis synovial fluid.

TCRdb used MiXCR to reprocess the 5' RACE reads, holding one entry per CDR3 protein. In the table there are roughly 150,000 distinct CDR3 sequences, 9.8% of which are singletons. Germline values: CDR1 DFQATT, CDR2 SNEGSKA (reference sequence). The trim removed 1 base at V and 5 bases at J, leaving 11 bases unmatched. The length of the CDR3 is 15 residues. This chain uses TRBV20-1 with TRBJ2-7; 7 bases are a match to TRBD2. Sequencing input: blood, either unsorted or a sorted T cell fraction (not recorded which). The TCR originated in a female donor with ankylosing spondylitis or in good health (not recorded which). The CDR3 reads CSARVLRLADDEQYF. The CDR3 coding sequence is TGCAGTGCTAGAGTTCTAAGACTAGCTGACGACGAGCAGTACTTC.